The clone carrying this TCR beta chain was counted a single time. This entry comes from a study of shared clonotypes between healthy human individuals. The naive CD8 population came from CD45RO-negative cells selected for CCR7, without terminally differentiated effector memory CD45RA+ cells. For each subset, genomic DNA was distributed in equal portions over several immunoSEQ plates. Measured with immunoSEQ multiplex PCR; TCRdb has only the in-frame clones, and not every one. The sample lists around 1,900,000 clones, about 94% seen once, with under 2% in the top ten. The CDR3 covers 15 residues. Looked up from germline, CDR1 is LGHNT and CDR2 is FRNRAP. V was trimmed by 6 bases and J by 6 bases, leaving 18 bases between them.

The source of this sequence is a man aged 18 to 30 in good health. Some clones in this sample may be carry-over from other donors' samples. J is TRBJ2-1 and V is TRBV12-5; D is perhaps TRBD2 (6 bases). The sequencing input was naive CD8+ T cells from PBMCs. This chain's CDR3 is CASGGGPRARNEQFF. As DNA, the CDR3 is TGTGCTAGTGGGGGAGGTCCCCGCGCTCGCAATGAGCAGTTCTTC.